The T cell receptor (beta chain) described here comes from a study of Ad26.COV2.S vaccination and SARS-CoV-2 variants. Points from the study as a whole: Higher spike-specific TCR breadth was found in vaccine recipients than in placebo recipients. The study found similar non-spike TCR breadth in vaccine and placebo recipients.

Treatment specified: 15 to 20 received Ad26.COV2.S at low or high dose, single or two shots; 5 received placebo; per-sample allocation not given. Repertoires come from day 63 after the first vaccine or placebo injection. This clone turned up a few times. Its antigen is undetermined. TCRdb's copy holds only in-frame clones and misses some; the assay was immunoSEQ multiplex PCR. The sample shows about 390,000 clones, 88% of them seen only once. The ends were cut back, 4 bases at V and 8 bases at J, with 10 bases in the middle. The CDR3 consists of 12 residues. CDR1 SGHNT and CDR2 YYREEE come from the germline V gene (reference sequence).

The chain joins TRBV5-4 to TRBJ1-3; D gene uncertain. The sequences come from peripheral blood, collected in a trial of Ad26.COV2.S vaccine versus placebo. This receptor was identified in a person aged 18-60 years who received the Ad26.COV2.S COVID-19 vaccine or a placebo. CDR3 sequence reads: CASSLDWDTIYF. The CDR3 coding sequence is TGTGCCAGCAGCCTCGATTGGGACACCATATATTTT.